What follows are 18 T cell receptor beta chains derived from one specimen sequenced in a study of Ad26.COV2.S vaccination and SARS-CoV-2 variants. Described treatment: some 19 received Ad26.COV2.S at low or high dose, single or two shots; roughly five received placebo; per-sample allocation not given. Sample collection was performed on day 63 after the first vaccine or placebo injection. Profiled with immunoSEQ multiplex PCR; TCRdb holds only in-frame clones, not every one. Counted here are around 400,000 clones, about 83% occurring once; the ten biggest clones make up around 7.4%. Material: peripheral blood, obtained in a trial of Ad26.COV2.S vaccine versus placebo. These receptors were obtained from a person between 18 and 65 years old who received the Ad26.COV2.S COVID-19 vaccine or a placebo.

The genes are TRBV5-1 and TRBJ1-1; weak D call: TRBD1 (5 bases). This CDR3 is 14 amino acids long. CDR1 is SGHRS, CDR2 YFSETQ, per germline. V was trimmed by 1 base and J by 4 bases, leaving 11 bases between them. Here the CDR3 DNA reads TGCGCCAGCAGCTTGTATGGGGGGAGCACTGAAGCTTTCTTT. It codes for CASSLYGGSTEAFF.

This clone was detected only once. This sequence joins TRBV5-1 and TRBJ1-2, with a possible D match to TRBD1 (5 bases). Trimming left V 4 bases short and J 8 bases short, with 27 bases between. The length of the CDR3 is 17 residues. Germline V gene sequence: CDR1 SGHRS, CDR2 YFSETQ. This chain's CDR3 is CASSRFSGSRLAGGYTF. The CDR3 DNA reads TGCGCCAGCAGCCGATTTTCAGGGTCCCGTCTTGCAGGCGGCTACACCTTC. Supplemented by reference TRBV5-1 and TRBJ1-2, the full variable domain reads KAGVTQTPRYLIKTRGQQVTLSCSPISGHRSVSWYQQTPGQGLQFLFEYFSETQRNKGNFPGRFSGRQFSNSRSEMNVSTLELGDSALYLCASSRFSGSRLAGGYTFGSGTRLTVV.

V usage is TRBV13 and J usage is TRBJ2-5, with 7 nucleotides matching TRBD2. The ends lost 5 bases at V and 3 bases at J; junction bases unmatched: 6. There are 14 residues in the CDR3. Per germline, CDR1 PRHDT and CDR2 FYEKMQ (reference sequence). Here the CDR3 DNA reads TGTGCCAGCAGCCTGGGGGGGAGTGAAGAGACCCAGTACTTC. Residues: CASSLGGSEETQYF.

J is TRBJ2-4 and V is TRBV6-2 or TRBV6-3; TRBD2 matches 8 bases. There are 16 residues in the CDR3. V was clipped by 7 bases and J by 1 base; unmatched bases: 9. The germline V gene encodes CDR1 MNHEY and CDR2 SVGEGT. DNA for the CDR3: TGTGCCAGCATCCCGGGGGGGCGGTTGGCCAAAAACATTCAGTACTTC. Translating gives CASIPGGRLAKNIQYF.

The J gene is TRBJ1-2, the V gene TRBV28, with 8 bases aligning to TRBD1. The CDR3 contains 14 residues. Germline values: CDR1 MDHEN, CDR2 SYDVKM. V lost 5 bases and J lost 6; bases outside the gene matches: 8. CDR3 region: CASSLLGQDNGYTF. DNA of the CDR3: TGTGCCAGCAGTCTCCTGGGACAGGATAATGGCTACACCTTC.

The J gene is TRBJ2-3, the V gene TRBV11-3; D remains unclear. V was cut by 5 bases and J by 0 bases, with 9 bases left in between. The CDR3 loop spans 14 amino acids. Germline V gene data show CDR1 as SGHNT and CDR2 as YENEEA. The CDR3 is CASSLFLSTDTQYF. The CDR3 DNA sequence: TGTGCCAGCAGCCTCTTTCTTAGCACAGATACGCAGTATTTT. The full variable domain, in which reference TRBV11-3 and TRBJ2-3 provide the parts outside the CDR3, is EAGVVQSPRYKIIEKKQPVAFWCNPISGHNTLYWYLQNLGQGPELLIRYENEEAVDDSQLPKDRFSAERLKGVDSTLKIQPAELGDSAVYLCASSLFLSTDTQYFGPGTRLTVL.

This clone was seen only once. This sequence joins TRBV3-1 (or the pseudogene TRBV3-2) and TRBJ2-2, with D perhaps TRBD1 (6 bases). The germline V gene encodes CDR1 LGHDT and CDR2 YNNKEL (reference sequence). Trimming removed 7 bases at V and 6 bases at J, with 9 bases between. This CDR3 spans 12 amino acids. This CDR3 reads CASTRGSGELFF. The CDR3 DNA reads TGTGCCAGCACAAGGGGGTCCGGGGAGCTGTTTTTT.

CDR3 region: CASSLLQGAIGDTEAFF. CDR3 nucleotide sequence: TGCGCCAGCAGCTTATTACAGGGGGCGATTGGGGACACTGAAGCTTTCTTT. The chain has TRBV5-1 and TRBJ1-1, with 9 bases aligning to TRBD1. The germline V gene encodes CDR1 SGHRS and CDR2 YFSETQ. J was trimmed by 3 bases and V by 2 bases; bases with no gene match: 11. The CDR3 sequence is 17 residues long.

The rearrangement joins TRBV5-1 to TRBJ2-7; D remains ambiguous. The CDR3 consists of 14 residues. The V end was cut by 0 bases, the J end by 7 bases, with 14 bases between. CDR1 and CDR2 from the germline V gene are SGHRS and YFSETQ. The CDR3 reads CASSLVQAAGEQYF. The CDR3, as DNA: TGCGCCAGCAGCTTGGTTCAGGCCGCCGGGGAGCAGTACTTC.

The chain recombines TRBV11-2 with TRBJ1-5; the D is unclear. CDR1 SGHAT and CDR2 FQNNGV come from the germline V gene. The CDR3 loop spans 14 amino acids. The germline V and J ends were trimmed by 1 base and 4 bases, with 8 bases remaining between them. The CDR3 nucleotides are TGTGCCAGCAGCTTAGCGGGGAGTAATCAGCCCCAGCATTTT. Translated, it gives CASSLAGSNQPQHF. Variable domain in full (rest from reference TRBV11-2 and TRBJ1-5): EAGVAQSPRYKIIEKRQSVAFWCNPISGHATLYWYQQILGQGPKLLIQFQNNGVVDDSQLPKDRFSAERLKGVDSTLKIQPAKLEDSAVYLCASSLAGSNQPQHFGDGTRLSIL.

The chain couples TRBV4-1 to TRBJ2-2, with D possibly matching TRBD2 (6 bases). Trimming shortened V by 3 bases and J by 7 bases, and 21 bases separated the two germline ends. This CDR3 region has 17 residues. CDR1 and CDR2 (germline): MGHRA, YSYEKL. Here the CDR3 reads CASSHPGNGRIGGELFF. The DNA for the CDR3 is TGCGCCAGCAGCCACCCAGGGAACGGGAGAATTGGCGGGGAGCTGTTTTTT.

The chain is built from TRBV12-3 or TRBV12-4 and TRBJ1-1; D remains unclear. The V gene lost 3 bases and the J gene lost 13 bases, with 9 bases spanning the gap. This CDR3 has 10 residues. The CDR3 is CASSLGNVFF. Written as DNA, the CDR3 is TGTGCCAGCAGTTTGGGGAACGTTTTCTTT.

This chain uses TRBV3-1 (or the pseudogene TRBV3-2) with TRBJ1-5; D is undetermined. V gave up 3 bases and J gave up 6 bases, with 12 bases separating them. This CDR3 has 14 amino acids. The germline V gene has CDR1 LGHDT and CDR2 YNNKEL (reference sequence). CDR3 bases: TGTGCCAGCAGCCATCGAGGGCTTCGTCAGCCCCAGCATTTT. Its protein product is CASSHRGLRQPQHF.

CDR3 loop: CASSYGGPNQPQHF. CDR3 DNA: TGTGCCAGCAGTTACGGGGGTCCCAATCAGCCCCAGCATTTT. This chain uses TRBV6-2 or TRBV6-3 with TRBJ1-5, with a possible D match to TRBD1 (5 bases). The CDR3 is made up of 14 amino acids. Germline CDR1 MNHEY, CDR2 SVGEGT. V lost 2 bases to trimming and J lost 3 bases, with 8 bases between them.

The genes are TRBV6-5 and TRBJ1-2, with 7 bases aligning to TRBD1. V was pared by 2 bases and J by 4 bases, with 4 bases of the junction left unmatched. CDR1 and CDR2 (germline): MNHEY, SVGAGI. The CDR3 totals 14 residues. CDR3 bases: TGTGCCAGCAGTTACCAGAACAGGGGCTATGGCTACACCTTC. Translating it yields CASSYQNRGYGYTF.

The CDR3 bases are TGTGCCAGCAGCTTAACATCCCAGGCTCCTGAAGCTTTCTTT. Amino acids: CASSLTSQAPEAFF. The J gene is TRBJ1-1, the V gene TRBV7-3, with D hard to call. Germline assignment: CDR1 SGHTA and CDR2 FQGTGA. V was trimmed by 0 bases and J by 6 bases, leaving 11 bases between them. The CDR3 spans 14 residues.

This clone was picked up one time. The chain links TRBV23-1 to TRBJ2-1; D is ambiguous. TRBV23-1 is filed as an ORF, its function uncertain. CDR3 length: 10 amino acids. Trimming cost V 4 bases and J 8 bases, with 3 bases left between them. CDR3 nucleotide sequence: TGCGCCAGCAGTCCCCATGAGCAGTTCTTC. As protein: CASSPHEQFF.

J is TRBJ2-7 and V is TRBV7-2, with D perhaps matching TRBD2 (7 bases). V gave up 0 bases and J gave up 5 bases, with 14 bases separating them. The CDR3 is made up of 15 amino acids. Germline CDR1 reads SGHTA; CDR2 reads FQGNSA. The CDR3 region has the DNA TGTGCCAGCAGCTTAGCGAAGGGGGGGGGCCACGAGCAGTACTTC. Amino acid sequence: CASSLAKGGGHEQYF.